This record concerns one TCR beta chain sequence. The data originate from a study of blood T cell repertoires in COVID-19. Study-level information: Samples taken during acute and convalescent COVID-19 were collected in the United States, Italy and Spain. From T cells, B-cell-depleted T cells, or PBMCs came the material, which was cDNA or gDNA.

Original processing methods: Scientists estimated how many nucleated cells there were by amplifying reference gene primers. The assay was immunoSEQ multiplex PCR, and TCRdb's table has in-frame clones only and misses some. V, J and clone size derive from that table, while D and trimming were established from the DNA sequence. The repertoire includes about 46,000 clones, approximately 88% of them detected once, and about 7.5% sits in the top ten. This CDR3 is 14 amino acids long. Germline values: CDR1 PRHDT, CDR2 FYEKMQ (reference sequence). J lost 6 bases, V lost 4 bases, and 4 bases had no gene match.

Material: peripheral blood. This receptor was identified in a man aged 45-65 years with acute or convalescent COVID-19. The rearrangement links TRBV13 to TRBJ1-4; TRBD1 matches at 8 bases. This chain's CDR3 is CASSYRGLDEKLFF. CDR3 nucleotides: TGTGCCAGCAGCTACAGGGGGTTGGATGAAAAACTGTTTTTT.